The T cell receptor beta chain under discussion was sequenced for a study of T cell responses to AZD1222 COVID-19 vaccine. Study results and limitations: Regions left unmutated in variants are reportedly the target of nearly half of spike-specific TCRs.

Germline lookup yields CDR1 MGHRA and CDR2 YSYEKL. The CDR3 loop spans 14 amino acids. V gave up 2 bases and J gave up 3 bases, with 10 bases separating them. Clones were sequenced by immunoSEQ multiplex PCR, and TCRdb holds only the in-frame ones, with some missing. The sample yields under 200,000 clones, more than 80% seen once. A word on this clone: Its matching antigen is unknown.

This TCR derives from an adult in good health. Here the sequenced sample was peripheral blood, taken on day 0 of AZD1222 vaccination. The genes are TRBV4-1 and TRBJ2-5, with D maybe TRBD2 (5 bases). CDR3 loop: CASSQPTREETQYF. The DNA of the CDR3 is TGCGCCAGCAGCCAACCAACTAGAGAAGAGACCCAGTACTTC.